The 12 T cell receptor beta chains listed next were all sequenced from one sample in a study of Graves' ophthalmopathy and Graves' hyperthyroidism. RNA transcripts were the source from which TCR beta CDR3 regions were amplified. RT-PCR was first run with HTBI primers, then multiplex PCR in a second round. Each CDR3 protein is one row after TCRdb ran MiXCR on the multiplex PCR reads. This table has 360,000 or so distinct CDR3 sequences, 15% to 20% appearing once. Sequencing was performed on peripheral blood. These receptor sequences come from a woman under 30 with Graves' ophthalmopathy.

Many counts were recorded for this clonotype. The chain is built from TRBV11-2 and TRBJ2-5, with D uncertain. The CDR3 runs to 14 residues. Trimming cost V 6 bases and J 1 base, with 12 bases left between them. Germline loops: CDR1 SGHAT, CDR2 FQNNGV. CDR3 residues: CASSLGRSQETQYF. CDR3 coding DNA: TGTGCCAGCAGTTTGGGAAGGAGCCAAGAGACCCAGTACTTC. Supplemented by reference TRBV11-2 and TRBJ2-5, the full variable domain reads EAGVAQSPRYKIIEKRQSVAFWCNPISGHATLYWYQQILGQGPKLLIQFQNNGVVDDSQLPKDRFSAERLKGVDSTLKIQPAKLEDSAVYLCASSLGRSQETQYFGPGTRLLVL.

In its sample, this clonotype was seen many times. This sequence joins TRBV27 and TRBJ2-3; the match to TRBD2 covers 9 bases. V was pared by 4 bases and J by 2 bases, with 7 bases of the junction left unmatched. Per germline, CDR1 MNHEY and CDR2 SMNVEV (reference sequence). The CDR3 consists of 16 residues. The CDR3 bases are TGTGCCAGCAGTTCACCAGCGGGGGGCTACACAGATACGCAGTATTTT. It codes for CASSSPAGGYTDTQYF.

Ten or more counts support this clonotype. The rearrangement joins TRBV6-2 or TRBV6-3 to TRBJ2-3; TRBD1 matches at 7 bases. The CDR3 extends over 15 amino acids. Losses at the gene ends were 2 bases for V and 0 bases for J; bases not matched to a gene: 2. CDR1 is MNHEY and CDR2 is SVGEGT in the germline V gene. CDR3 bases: TGTGCCAGCAGTTACGGGACAGCTAGCACAGATACGCAGTATTTT. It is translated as CASSYGTASTDTQYF.

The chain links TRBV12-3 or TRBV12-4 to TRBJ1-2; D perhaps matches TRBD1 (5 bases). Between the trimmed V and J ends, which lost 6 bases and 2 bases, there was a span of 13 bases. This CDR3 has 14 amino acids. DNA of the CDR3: TGTGCCAGCAGCAAGACAGCTTTCAACTATGGCTACACCTTC. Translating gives CASSKTAFNYGYTF.

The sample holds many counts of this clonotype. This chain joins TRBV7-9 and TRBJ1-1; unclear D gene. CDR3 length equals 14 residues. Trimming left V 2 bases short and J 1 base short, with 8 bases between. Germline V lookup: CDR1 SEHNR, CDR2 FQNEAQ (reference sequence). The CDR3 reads CASSLFERNTEAFF. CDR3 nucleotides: TGTGCCAGCAGCTTATTTGAGAGGAACACTGAAGCTTTCTTT.

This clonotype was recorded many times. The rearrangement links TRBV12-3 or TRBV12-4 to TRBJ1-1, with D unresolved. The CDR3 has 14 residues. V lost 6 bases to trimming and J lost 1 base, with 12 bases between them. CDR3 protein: CASRPRTENTEAFF. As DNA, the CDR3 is TGTGCCAGCAGACCCCGGACGGAGAACACTGAAGCTTTCTTT.

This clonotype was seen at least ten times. The CDR3 here is CASSSSGQGLVEAFF. For the CDR3, the DNA is TGTGCCAGCAGTTCGTCCGGACAGGGTTTGGTTGAAGCTTTCTTT. This chain joins TRBV28 and TRBJ1-1; 8 nucleotides agree with TRBD1. V trimming: 4 bases; J trimming: 7 bases; junction bases outside the gene matches: 11. Germline V gene data show CDR1 as MDHEN and CDR2 as SYDVKM. CDR3 length equals 15 residues.

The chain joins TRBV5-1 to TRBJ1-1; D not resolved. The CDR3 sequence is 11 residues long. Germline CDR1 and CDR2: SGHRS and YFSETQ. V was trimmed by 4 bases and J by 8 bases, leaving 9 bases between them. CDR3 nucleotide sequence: TGCGCCAGCAGCCTAGACTTGGAAGCTTTCTTT. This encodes CASSLDLEAFF.

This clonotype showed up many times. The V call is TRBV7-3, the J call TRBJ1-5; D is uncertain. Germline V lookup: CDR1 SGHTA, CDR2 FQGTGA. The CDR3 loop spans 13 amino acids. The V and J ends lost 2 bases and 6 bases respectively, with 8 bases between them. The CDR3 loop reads CASSLEWGQPQHF. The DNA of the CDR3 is TGTGCCAGCAGCTTAGAATGGGGTCAGCCCCAGCATTTT.

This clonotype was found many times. For the CDR3, the DNA is TGTGCCAGCATTCCTAACTATGGCTACACCTTC. Translated, it gives CASIPNYGYTF. The chain uses TRBV9 and TRBJ1-2; D is unclear. Germline-derived CDR1 and CDR2 are SGDLS and YYNGEE. The CDR3 runs to 11 residues. V was cut by 6 bases and J by 0 bases, with 3 bases left in between.

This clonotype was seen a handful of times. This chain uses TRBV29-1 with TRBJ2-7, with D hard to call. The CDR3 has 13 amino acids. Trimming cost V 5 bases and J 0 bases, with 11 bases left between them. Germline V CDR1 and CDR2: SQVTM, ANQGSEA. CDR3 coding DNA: TGCAGCGTTCACGGCAGAAGCTCCTACGAGCAGTACTTC. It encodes CSVHGRSSYEQYF.

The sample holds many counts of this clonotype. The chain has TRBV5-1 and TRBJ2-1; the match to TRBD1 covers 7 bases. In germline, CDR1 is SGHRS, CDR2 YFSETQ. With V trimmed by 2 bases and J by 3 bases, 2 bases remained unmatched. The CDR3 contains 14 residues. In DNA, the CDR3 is TGCGCCAGCAGCTTAGGGACAGACTACAATGAGCAGTTCTTC. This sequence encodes CASSLGTDYNEQFF.